This T cell receptor beta chain was sequenced in a study of CD8 T cells in Susac syndrome (dated by TCRdb to about 2019). Study-level background: Whether CD8+ T cell activation and differentiation in Susac syndrome was antigen driven was tested using repertoire sequencing.

V is reduced by 10 bases and J by 5 bases, leaving a spacing of 14 bases between them. Looking up the germline V gene yields CDR1 SNHLY and CDR2 FYNNEI. From cysteine to phenylalanine, the CDR3 is 13 amino acids long. Left in the record is the CDR3 DNA by itself, 39 bases read in frame from the first base. RNA was extracted using the RNeasy kit, and roughly 0.5 to 1 microgram was reverse transcribed with random hexamers. The immunoSEQ multiplex PCR assay, covering 54 Vbeta and 13 Jbeta segments, was used to amplify TCR beta CDR3 regions. To correct PCR amplification bias, a synthetic template baseline was used for both primer optimization and computational correction. In the original analysis: Reads were assigned to V, D and J genes according to IMGT and analyzed in immunoSEQ Analyzer, with only productive sequences retained. Clonality was computed as one minus Shannon entropy normalized by log2 of the number of productive unique sequences. Public and private clones were assessed among the 100 most prevalent clones of each patient and control. A clone was defined as Susac-specific if it was absent from the healthy and MS cohorts, from 1052 published viral clones and from other ImmuneACCESS disease sequences. TCRdb applied fastp at Q25 and MiXCR to the public reads, then kept only in-frame beta chains. Merged by CDR3 protein, the rows form single entries marked with the most common genes and DNA. These V and J calls derive from TCRdb rather than the authors' analysis. The table for this sample lists 150,000 or so distinct CDR3 sequences; around 94% of them were counted only once. The ten largest account for more than 0.12% of the sample.

Peripheral blood CD8+ and CD4+ T cells from healthy donors, Susac syndrome patients and multiple sclerosis patients were profiled using high-throughput TCR beta sequencing. Healthy donors were age- and sex-matched controls. CD8+ TEMRA cells were enriched by FACS, while bulk CD8+ and CD4+ T cells were purified by magnetic negative isolation. Blood was drawn into EDTA tubes, processed within 24 hours, and PBMCs were isolated by density gradient centrifugation. PBMCs destined for TCR sequencing were cryopreserved in liquid nitrogen and later thawed in a 37 °C water bath. The sorted or isolated CD4+, CD8+ and CD8+ TEMRA cells reached a purity of at least 90%. This clonotype was seen only once. This receptor's antigen is unknown. No much larger clone is present one base from it, and per-base qualities are unavailable. One read yields weak evidence. Broader findings and caveats from the paper: The number of individuals in the TCR sequencing and HLA analysis was recognized as being relatively small.

The V and J segments used are TRBV2 and TRBJ2-2; the D gene cannot be resolved reliably. The clonotype comes from a human donor in good health. Sequences were obtained from CD4+ T cells from PBMCs. The DNA sequence reads TGTGCCACTTCGAGGACCGCTACCGGGGAGCTGTTTTTT. It specifies CATSRTATGELFF.